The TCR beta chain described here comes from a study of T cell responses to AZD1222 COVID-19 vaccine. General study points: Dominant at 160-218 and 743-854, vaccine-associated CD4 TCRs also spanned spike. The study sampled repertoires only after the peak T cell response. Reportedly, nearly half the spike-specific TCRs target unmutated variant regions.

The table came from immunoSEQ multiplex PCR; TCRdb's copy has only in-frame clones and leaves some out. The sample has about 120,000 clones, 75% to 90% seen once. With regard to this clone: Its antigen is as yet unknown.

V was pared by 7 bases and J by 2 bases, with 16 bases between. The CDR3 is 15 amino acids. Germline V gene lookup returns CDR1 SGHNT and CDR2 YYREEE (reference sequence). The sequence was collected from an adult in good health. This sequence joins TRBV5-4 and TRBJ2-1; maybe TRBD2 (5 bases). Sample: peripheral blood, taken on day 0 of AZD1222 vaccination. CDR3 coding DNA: TGTGCCAGCCGCAGATCGGGGAACACCTACAATGAGCAGTTCTTC. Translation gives CASRRSGNTYNEQFF. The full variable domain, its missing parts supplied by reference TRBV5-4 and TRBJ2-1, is ETGVTQSPTHLIKTRGQQVTLRCSSQSGHNTVSWYQQALGQGPQFIFQYYREEENGRGNFPPRFSGLQFPNYSSELNVNALELDDSALYLCASRRSGNTYNEQFFGPGTRLTVL.